This T cell receptor beta chain originates from a study of control samples from healthy donors and cancer patients. Germline V gene sequence: CDR1 SNHLY, CDR2 FYNNEI. V shed 5 bases, J shed 4 bases, and the junction held 4 bases outside the gene matches. CDR3 length: 14 residues. Measured with immunoSEQ multiplex PCR; TCRdb has only the in-frame clones, and not every one. The sample shows around 82,000 clones, approximately 90% of them seen only once. This clone was seen just once. The sample consisted of blood. The source of this sequence is a man in his fifties in good health. The chain uses TRBV2 and TRBJ2-5; 10 bases map to TRBD1. The CDR3 sequence: CASSFDRGLETQYF. CDR3 bases: TGTGCCAGCAGTTTTGACAGGGGGCTAGAGACCCAGTACTTC.